The clone carrying this TCR beta chain is a singleton in its sample. Its specificity is not known. The CDR3 sequence is 15 residues long. Germline V CDR1 and CDR2: MNHNS, SASEGT. The V end was cut by 3 bases, the J end by 4 bases, with 13 bases between. The entry originates in a study of vaccination effects on CD4 cells after COVID-19. Broader study findings: Marked contraction was observed in infection-induced and vaccine-induced clones late after vaccination.

The protocol was immunoSEQ multiplex PCR, while the TCRdb copy is restricted to in-frame clones and leaves out a portion. This sample has some 22,000 clones; around 77% occur once, and the top ten carry roughly 17%. ViraFEST expansion of antigen-specific CD4+ T cells with viral peptide pools preceded sequencing. The culture ran for 9 to 11 days, and then CD4+ T cells were isolated. From March to December 2020, the person had a SARS-CoV-2 infection that was confirmed by PCR. The sample consisted of CD4+ T cells from PBMCs cultured with SARS-CoV-2 spike peptides, taken before COVID-19 vaccination. The chain couples TRBV6-1 to TRBJ2-1; D might be TRBD1 (7 bases). The sequence came from a human donor who had a prior SARS-CoV-2 infection. CDR3 residues: CASSDQGGAYNEQFF. The CDR3 coding sequence is TGTGCCAGCAGTGATCAGGGGGGCGCGTACAATGAGCAGTTCTTC.